Following are 27 T cell receptor beta chains from one sample sequenced in a study of CD8+ T cells in alopecia areata. Extraction of RNA preceded its reverse transcription into cDNA, which served as the sequencing template. Produced via immunoSEQ multiplex PCR; TCRdb's table is partial and in-frame only. The sample holds 150,000 or so clones, over 45% seen once. Sequencing was performed on CD4+ T cells sorted from blood. These receptor sequences come from a human donor with alopecia areata.

The CDR3 protein is CASSTVTDTQYF. CDR3 bases: TGTGCCAGCAGTACGGTGACAGATACGCAGTATTTT. The rearrangement joins TRBV6-5 to TRBJ2-3; D gene uncertain. The length of the CDR3 is 12 residues. The V gene's germline CDR1 is MNHEY and CDR2 SVGAGI. Trimming removed 5 bases at V and 3 bases at J, with 6 bases between.

The chain has TRBV7-9 and TRBJ2-7; 7 nucleotides agree with TRBD1. V dropped 3 bases and J dropped 6; count of bases not matched to a gene: 8. CDR3 size: 14 residues. Germline CDR1 is SEHNR and CDR2 is FQNEAQ (reference sequence). The CDR3 bases are TGTGCCAGCAGCTTCTCCGGGACAGTTGGCGAGCAGTACTTC. Residues: CASSFSGTVGEQYF.

V and J are TRBV6-1 and TRBJ1-1, with 9 bases lining up with TRBD1. V shed 5 bases and J 3 bases; nucleotides not matched to a gene: 7. The CDR3 has 15 amino acids. The germline V gene has CDR1 MNHNS and CDR2 SASEGT. CDR3 coding DNA: TGTGCCAGCAGTCCACAGGGGGCTGGTGACACTGAAGCTTTCTTT. Protein sequence: CASSPQGAGDTEAFF.

This clone is a singleton in its sample. The sample has other DNA sequences that encode this CDR3 too. V is TRBV5-1 and J is TRBJ2-7; 9 nucleotides align to TRBD2. Germline-derived CDR1 and CDR2 are SGHRS and YFSETQ. CDR3 length: 14 amino acids. V lost 4 bases, J lost 0 bases, and 2 bases stayed unmatched. The CDR3 sequence is CASSHSGSSYEQYF. The CDR3, as DNA: TGCGCCAGCAGCCATAGCGGGAGCTCCTACGAGCAGTACTTC. The full variable domain, in which reference TRBV5-1 and TRBJ2-7 provide the parts outside the CDR3, is KAGVTQTPRYLIKTRGQQVTLSCSPISGHRSVSWYQQTPGQGLQFLFEYFSETQRNKGNFPGRFSGRQFSNSRSEMNVSTLELGDSALYLCASSHSGSSYEQYFGPGTRLTVT.

In its sample, this clone was seen a few times. V gene TRBV29-1 combines with J gene TRBJ2-5, with a possible D match to TRBD2 (6 bases). Germline lookup yields CDR1 SQVTM and CDR2 ANQGSEA. This CDR3 has 13 residues. Trimming left V 3 bases short and J 0 bases short, with 8 bases between. The CDR3 bases are TGCAGCGTTGAGGGAGGATACCAAGAGACCCAGTACTTC. Translation gives CSVEGGYQETQYF.

The table lists this clone with a few counts. The chain combines TRBV19 with TRBJ2-5; D call uncertain. With 6 bases removed from V and 5 bases from J, the gap between germline ends came to 13 bases. This CDR3 contains 13 residues. The V gene's germline CDR1 is LNHDA and CDR2 SQIVND (reference sequence). The CDR3 sequence is CASSQRIRETQYF. The CDR3 DNA is TGTGCCAGTAGCCAACGTATCAGGGAGACCCAGTACTTC.

The count of this clone is one. The V and J genes are TRBV2 and TRBJ2-3; no definite D call. The germline V gene has CDR1 SNHLY and CDR2 FYNNEI. V lost 5 bases to trimming and J lost 0 bases, with 0 bases between them. This CDR3 has 11 residues. The CDR3 nucleotides are TGTGCCAGCAGTAGCACAGATACGCAGTATTTT. It translates to CASSSTDTQYF.

The chain links TRBV15 to TRBJ1-5, with a tentative D call TRBD1 (5 bases). The ends were cut back, 6 bases at V and 7 bases at J, with 19 bases in the middle. The CDR3 covers 15 residues. Germline V lookup: CDR1 LNHNV, CDR2 YYDKDF (reference sequence). This CDR3 reads CATRLQLGPGQPQHF. The DNA for the CDR3 is TGTGCCACCAGACTTCAGCTAGGGCCAGGGCAGCCCCAGCATTTT.

V usage is TRBV6-5 and J usage is TRBJ2-5; D is perhaps TRBD1 (6 bases). Germline values: CDR1 MNHEY, CDR2 SVGAGI. The V gene lost 2 bases and the J gene lost 7 bases, with 14 bases spanning the gap. CDR3 length: 14 residues. This chain's CDR3 is CASSYAQGPRTQYF. The CDR3, as DNA: TGTGCCAGCAGTTACGCACAGGGACCCCGGACCCAGTACTTC.

The rearrangement links TRBV27 to TRBJ2-1; 7 bases map to TRBD2. The CDR3 sequence is 16 residues long. Germline V gene sequence: CDR1 MNHEY, CDR2 SMNVEV (reference sequence). J lost 3 bases, V lost 2 bases, and 7 bases had no gene match. CDR3 nucleotide sequence: TGTGCCAGCAGTTTACGGGCGGGAGTGGACTACAATGAGCAGTTCTTC. This gives the protein CASSLRAGVDYNEQFF.

The rearrangement joins TRBV29-1 to TRBJ2-1; D uncertain. Germline-derived CDR1 and CDR2 are SQVTM and ANQGSEA. Trimming removed 1 base from V and 7 bases from J, with 8 bases in between. The CDR3 has 12 residues. CDR3 in amino acids: CSVEAPGNEQFF. In DNA, the CDR3 is TGCAGCGTTGAAGCCCCTGGGAATGAGCAGTTCTTC.

The J gene is TRBJ2-1, the V gene TRBV28; D is unclear. Trimming left V 6 bases short and J 4 bases short, with 13 bases between. The CDR3 covers 14 residues. The germline V gene has CDR1 MDHEN and CDR2 SYDVKM. The DNA for the CDR3 is TGTGCCAGCAGGCCTAATCTAGGGTACAATGAGCAGTTCTTC. This encodes CASRPNLGYNEQFF.

The gene calls are TRBV9 and TRBJ2-1; TRBD2 matches 8 bases. The V segment lost 0 bases and the J segment 3 bases; nucleotides outside the gene matches: 8. The V gene's germline CDR1 is SGDLS and CDR2 YYNGEE. The CDR3 runs 17 residues. CDR3 sequence (DNA): TGTGCCAGCAGCGTAGCGGCGGGAGGTTGGGGCTACAATGAGCAGTTCTTC. It is translated as CASSVAAGGWGYNEQFF.

This clone occurred once. V and J are TRBV6-6 and TRBJ2-7; D is possibly TRBD2 (5 bases). The CDR3 covers 13 residues. Trimming removed 4 bases at V and 7 bases at J, with 14 bases between. Per the germline V gene, CDR1 is MNHNY and CDR2 is SVGAGI (reference sequence). CDR3 sequence: CASSSTERVEQYF. In nucleotides, the CDR3 is TGTGCCAGCAGTTCGACTGAGAGGGTTGAGCAGTACTTC.

The gene calls are TRBV5-1 and TRBJ2-4; 8 bases are shared with TRBD2. The CDR3 is 16 amino acids. Germline-derived CDR1 and CDR2 are SGHRS and YFSETQ. Trimming cost V 2 bases and J 0 bases; bases outside gene matches: 4. As DNA, the CDR3 is TGCGCCAGCAGCTTTTTTAGCGGGATAGCCAAAAACATTCAGTACTTC. Translation: CASSFFSGIAKNIQYF. Based on the CDR3 plus reference TRBV5-1 and TRBJ2-4, the full variable domain is KAGVTQTPRYLIKTRGQQVTLSCSPISGHRSVSWYQQTPGQGLQFLFEYFSETQRNKGNFPGRFSGRQFSNSRSEMNVSTLELGDSALYLCASSFFSGIAKNIQYFGAGTRLSVL.

This clone was found a few times. This chain joins TRBV7-2 and TRBJ2-4; weak D call: TRBD2 (5 bases). The CDR3 sequence is 16 residues long. Germline-derived CDR1 and CDR2 are SGHTA and FQGNSA. Trimming removed 3 bases from V and 5 bases from J, with 17 bases in between. As DNA, the CDR3 is TGTGCCAGCAGCTTTAGAGAGAGGGTAGTCGAAAACATTCAGTACTTC. Amino acid sequence: CASSFRERVVENIQYF.

The chain couples TRBV27 to TRBJ1-1, with 7 bases matching TRBD1. CDR3 length equals 13 residues. Per germline, CDR1 MNHEY and CDR2 SMNVEV (reference sequence). With V trimmed by 6 bases and J by 5 bases, 6 bases remained unmatched. For the CDR3, the DNA is TGTGCCAGCAGCCAGACAGGGAGGACTGAAGCTTTCTTT. Translation: CASSQTGRTEAFF.

The table lists this clone with a few counts. The chain joins TRBV7-9 to TRBJ1-5, with D maybe TRBD1 (6 bases). The V gene lost 5 bases and the J gene lost 2 bases, with 10 bases spanning the gap. Germline CDR1 is SEHNR and CDR2 is FQNEAQ (reference sequence). The CDR3 runs 14 residues. The CDR3 DNA is TGTGCCAGCAGCGCAAGGGGGGGCAATCAGCCCCAGCATTTT. It yields the protein CASSARGGNQPQHF.

This clone was detected once. The chain recombines TRBV27 with TRBJ2-4; 8 bases line up with TRBD1. The CDR3 is made up of 16 amino acids. The germline gives CDR1 MNHEY, CDR2 SMNVEV (reference sequence). Trimming removed 5 bases from V and 4 bases from J; junction bases left unmatched: 10. The CDR3: CASSTQGARWKNIQYF. In DNA form, the CDR3 reads TGTGCCAGCAGTACCCAGGGGGCGAGATGGAAAAACATTCAGTACTTC.

Concerning this clone: The junction does not match germline at one end; this may be a read error. This chain uses TRBV20-1 with TRBJ1-2, with D unresolved. This CDR3 is 10 amino acids long. The germline V gene has CDR1 DFQATT and CDR2 SNEGSKA (reference sequence). The CDR3 region is CSAGDYGYTF. CDR3 nucleotide sequence: TGCAGTGCTGGAGACTATGGCTACACCTTC.

The genes are TRBV30 and TRBJ1-2; TRBD1 might be the D (5 bases). The CDR3 totals 13 residues. Germline assignment: CDR1 GTSNPN and CDR2 SVGIG (reference sequence). V lost 3 bases to trimming and J lost 5 bases, with 13 bases between them. The CDR3 nucleotides are TGTGCCTGGAGACAAATTGGGGCGTATGGCTACACCTTC. Protein: CAWRQIGAYGYTF.

This clone was detected only a few times. The chain carries TRBV2 and TRBJ1-1; tentatively, D is TRBD1 (5 bases). The germline CDR1 and CDR2 sequences are SNHLY and FYNNEI. The CDR3 loop spans 15 amino acids. The germline V and J ends were trimmed by 5 bases and 3 bases, with 16 bases remaining between them. The CDR3 DNA reads TGTGCCAGCAGTTCGGAAGGGCGGGGCTACACTGAAGCTTTCTTT. It codes for CASSSEGRGYTEAFF.

The chain is built from TRBV7-2 and TRBJ1-2; a weak D match, TRBD1 (5 bases). From germline, CDR1 is SGHTA and CDR2 FQGNSA. Trimming pared 1 base from V and 8 bases from J, leaving 17 bases between. The CDR3 contains 15 residues. This CDR3 reads CASSLVTGTWEGYTF. The CDR3 DNA reads as TGTGCCAGCAGCTTAGTCACCGGGACCTGGGAGGGCTACACCTTC.

The chain is built from TRBV10-3 and TRBJ2-1; TRBD2 matches 11 bases. CDR3 length equals 14 residues. Germline assignment: CDR1 ENHRY and CDR2 SYGVKD. The V and J ends lost 8 bases and 10 bases, in that order; junction bases with no gene match: 10. CDR3: CAIALAGGPGEQFF. CDR3 sequence (DNA): TGTGCCATCGCATTAGCGGGAGGGCCGGGGGAGCAGTTCTTC.

The chain uses TRBV29-1 and TRBJ1-1; D not certain. The germline CDR1 and CDR2 sequences are SQVTM and ANQGSEA. The CDR3 spans 12 residues. The germline V and J ends were trimmed by 7 bases and 3 bases, with 12 bases remaining between them. CDR3 coding DNA: TGCAGCGCACGGGCCTTTTACACTGAAGCTTTCTTT. This gives the protein CSARAFYTEAFF.

The V call is TRBV5-4, the J call TRBJ2-3; the match to TRBD2 covers 8 bases. The V segment lost 4 bases and the J segment 3 bases; nucleotides outside the gene matches: 4. The CDR3 runs 14 residues. Per the germline V gene, CDR1 is SGHNT and CDR2 is YYREEE (reference sequence). This CDR3 is CASSLGTRTDTQYF. The CDR3 nucleotides are TGTGCCAGCAGCCTAGGGACTAGAACAGATACGCAGTATTTT.

The chain has TRBV15 and TRBJ2-1; D is ambiguous. The CDR3 is 13 residues long. Trimming left V 0 bases short and J 10 bases short, with 10 bases between. The germline V gene has CDR1 LNHNV and CDR2 YYDKDF (reference sequence). The CDR3 reads CATSRDTRQEQFF. In DNA, the CDR3 is TGTGCCACCAGCAGAGATACCCGGCAGGAGCAGTTCTTC.